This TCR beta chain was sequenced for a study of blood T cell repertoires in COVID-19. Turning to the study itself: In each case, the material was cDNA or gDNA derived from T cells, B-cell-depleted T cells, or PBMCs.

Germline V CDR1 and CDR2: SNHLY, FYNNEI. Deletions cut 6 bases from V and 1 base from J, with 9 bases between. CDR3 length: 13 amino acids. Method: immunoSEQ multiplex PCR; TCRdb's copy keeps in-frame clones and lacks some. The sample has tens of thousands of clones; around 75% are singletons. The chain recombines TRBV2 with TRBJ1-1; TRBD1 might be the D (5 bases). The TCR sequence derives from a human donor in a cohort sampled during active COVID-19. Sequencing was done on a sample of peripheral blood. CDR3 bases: TGTGCCAGCAGGGGACTCAGGAACACTGAAGCTTTCTTT. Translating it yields CASRGLRNTEAFF.